This record looks at one TCR beta chain sequence and its context. The entry originates in a study of shared clonotypes between healthy human individuals. This CDR3 region has 14 residues. Looked up from germline, CDR1 is MNHEY and CDR2 is SVGAGI. V shed 0 bases, J shed 3 bases, and the junction held 0 bases outside the gene matches. Assay: immunoSEQ multiplex PCR; the TCRdb copy retains only in-frame clones and omits some. The sample includes over 1.4 million clones, roughly 96% of them seen just once. This chain links TRBV6-5 with TRBJ2-5, with 8 bases lining up with TRBD2. Sequenced sample: naive CD4+ T cells sorted from blood. Subset reported: CD45RA+ positively selected. The sequence came from a young man in good health. CDR3 nucleotide sequence: TGTGCCAGCAGTTACTCTAGCGGGAAAGAGACCCAGTACTTC. Its translation is CASSYSSGKETQYF.